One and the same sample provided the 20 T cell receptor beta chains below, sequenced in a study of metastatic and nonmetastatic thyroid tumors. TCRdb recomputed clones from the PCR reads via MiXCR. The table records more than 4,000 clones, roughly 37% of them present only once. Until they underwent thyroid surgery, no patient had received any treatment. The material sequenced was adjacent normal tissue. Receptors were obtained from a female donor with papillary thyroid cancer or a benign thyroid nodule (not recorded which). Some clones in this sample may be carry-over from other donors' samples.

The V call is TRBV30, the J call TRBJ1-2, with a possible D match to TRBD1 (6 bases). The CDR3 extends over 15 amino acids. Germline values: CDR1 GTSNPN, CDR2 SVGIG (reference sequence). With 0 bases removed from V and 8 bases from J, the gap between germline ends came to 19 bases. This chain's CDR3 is CAWSVQGSGGQGYTF. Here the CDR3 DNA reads TGTGCCTGGAGTGTACAAGGGTCCGGGGGGCAAGGCTACACCTTC.

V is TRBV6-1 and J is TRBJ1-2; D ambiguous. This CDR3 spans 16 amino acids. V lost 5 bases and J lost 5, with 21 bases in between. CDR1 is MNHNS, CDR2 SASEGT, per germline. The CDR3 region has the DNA TGTGCCAGCAGTCACCTGTATGGCGCCCCATGGTATGGCTACACCTTC. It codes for CASSHLYGAPWYGYTF.

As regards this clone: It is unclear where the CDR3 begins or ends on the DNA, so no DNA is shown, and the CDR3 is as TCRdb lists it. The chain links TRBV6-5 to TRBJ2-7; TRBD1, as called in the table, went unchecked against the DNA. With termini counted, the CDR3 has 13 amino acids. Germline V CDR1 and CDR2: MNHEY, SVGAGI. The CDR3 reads CASSFGTGSEQNF.

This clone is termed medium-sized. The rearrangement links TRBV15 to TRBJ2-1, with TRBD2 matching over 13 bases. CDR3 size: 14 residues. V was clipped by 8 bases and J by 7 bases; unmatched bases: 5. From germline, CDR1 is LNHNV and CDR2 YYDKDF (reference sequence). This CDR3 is CATRGTSGANEQFF. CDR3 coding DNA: TGTGCCACCCGGGGGACTAGCGGGGCAAATGAGCAGTTCTTC.

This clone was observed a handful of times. The CDR3 bases are TGTGCCTGGAGTGTACTGCCTATGAACACCATATATTTT. The encoded protein is CAWSVLPMNTIYF. J is TRBJ1-3 and V is TRBV30; D gene uncertain. Germline V gives CDR1 GTSNPN, CDR2 SVGIG (reference sequence). With 0 bases removed from V and 7 bases from J, the gap between germline ends came to 10 bases. The CDR3 totals 13 residues.

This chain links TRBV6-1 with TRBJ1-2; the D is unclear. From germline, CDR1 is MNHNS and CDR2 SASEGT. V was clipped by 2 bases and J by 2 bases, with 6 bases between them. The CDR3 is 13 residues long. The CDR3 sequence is CASSERKNYGYTF. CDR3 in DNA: TGTGCCAGCAGTGAACGGAAAAACTATGGCTACACCTTC.

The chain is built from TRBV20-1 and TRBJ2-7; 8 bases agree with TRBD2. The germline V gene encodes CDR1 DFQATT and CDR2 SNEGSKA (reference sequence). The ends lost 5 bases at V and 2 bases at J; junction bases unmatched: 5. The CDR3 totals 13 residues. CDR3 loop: CSAPPTSAYEQYF. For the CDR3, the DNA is TGCAGTGCTCCTCCGACTAGCGCCTACGAGCAGTACTTC.

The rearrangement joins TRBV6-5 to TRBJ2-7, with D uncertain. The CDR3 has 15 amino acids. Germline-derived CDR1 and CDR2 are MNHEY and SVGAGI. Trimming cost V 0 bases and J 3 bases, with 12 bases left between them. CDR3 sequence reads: CASSYSKQSRYEQYF. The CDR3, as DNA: TGTGCCAGCAGTTACTCTAAACAGAGCCGCTACGAGCAGTACTTC.

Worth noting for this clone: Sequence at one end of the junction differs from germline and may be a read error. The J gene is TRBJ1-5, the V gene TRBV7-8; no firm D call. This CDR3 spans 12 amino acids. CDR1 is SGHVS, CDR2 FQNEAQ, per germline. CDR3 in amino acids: CDSSGAGQPQLF. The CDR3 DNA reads TGTGACAGCAGCGGAGCAGGTCAGCCCCAGCTATTT.

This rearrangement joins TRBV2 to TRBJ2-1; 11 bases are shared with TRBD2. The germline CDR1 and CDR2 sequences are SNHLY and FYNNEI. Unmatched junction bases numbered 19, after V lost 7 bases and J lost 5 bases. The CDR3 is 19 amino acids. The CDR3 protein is CASTPGLGLAALGDNEQFF. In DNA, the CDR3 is TGTGCCAGCACCCCCGGGTTGGGACTAGCGGCCCTCGGGGACAATGAGCAGTTCTTC.

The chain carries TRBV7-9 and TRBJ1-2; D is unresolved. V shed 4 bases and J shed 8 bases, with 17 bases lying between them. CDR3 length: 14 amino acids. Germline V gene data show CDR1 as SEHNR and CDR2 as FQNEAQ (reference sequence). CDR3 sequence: CASSSSAPSGGYTF. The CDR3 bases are TGTGCCAGCAGCTCCTCGGCACCATCAGGCGGCTACACCTTC. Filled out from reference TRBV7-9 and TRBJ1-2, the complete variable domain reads DTGVSQNPRHKITKRGQNVTFRCDPISEHNRLYWYRQTLGQGPEFLTYFQNEAQLEKSRLLSDRFSAERPKGSFSTLEIQRTEQGDSAMYLCASSSSAPSGGYTFGSGTRLTVV.

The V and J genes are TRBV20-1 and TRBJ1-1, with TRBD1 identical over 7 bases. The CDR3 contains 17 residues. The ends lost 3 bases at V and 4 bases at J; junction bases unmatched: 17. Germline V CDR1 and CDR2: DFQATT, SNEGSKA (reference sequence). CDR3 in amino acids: CSASGGQSGAWGTEAFF. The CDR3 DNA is TGCAGTGCTAGTGGGGGACAGTCGGGAGCTTGGGGCACTGAAGCTTTCTTT.

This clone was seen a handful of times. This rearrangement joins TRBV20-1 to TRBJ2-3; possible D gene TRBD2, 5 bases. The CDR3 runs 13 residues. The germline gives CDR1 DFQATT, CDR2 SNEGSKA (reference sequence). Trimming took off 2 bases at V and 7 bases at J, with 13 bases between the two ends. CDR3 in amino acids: CSARTLLANTQYF. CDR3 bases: TGCAGTGCTAGAACCCTCCTAGCAAATACGCAGTATTTT.

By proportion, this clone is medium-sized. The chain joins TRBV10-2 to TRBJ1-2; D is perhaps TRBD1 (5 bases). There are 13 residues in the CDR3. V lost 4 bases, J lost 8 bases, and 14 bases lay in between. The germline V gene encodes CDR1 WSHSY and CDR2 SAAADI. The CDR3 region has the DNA TGCGCCAGCAGTGCAGAGGGGCGGGAGGGCTACACCTTC. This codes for CASSAEGREGYTF.

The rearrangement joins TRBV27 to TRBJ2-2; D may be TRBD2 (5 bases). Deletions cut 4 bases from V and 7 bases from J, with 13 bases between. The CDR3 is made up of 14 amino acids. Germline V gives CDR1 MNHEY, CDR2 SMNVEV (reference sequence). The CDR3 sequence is CASSSRTRNGELFF. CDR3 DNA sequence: TGTGCCAGCAGTTCCCGAACTAGGAACGGGGAGCTGTTTTTT.

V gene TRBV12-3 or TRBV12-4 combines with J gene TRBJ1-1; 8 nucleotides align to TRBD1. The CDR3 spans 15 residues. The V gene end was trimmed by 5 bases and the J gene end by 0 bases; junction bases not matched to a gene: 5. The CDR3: CASSPTGALNTEAFF. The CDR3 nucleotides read TGTGCCAGCAGTCCGACAGGGGCACTGAACACTGAAGCTTTCTTT.

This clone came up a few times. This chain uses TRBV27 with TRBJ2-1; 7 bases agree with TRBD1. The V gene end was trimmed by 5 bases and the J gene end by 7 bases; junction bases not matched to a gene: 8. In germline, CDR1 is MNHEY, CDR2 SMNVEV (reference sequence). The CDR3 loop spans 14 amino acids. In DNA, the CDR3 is TGTGCCAGCAGTCCGCGGACAGGAATGAATGAGCAGTTCTTC. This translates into CASSPRTGMNEQFF.

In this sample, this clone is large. The CDR3 nucleotides read TGTGCCAGCAGCCCCACCCCCTCCCTCGGGACCCCATGGGAGGAGCAGTACTTC. It specifies CASSPTPSLGTPWEEQYF. The chain recombines TRBV28 with TRBJ2-7; D is tentatively TRBD1 or TRBD2 (5 bases each). The CDR3 runs to 18 residues. CDR1 and CDR2 (germline): MDHEN, SYDVKM. V was shortened by 6 bases and J by 7 bases, with 31 bases between the two germline ends.

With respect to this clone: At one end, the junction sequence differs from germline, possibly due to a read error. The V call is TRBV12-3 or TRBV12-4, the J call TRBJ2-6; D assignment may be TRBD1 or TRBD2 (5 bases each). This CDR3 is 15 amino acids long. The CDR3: CVSRRLGAGANVLTF. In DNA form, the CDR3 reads TGTGTCAGCAGGCGCTTGGGGGCTGGGGCCAACGTCCTGACTTTC.

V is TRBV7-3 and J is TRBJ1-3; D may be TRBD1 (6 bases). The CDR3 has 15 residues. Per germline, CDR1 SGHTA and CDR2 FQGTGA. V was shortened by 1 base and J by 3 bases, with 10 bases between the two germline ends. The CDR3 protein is CASSLNGGFGNTIYF. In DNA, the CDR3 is TGTGCCAGCAGCTTAAACGGGGGCTTTGGAAACACCATATATTTT.